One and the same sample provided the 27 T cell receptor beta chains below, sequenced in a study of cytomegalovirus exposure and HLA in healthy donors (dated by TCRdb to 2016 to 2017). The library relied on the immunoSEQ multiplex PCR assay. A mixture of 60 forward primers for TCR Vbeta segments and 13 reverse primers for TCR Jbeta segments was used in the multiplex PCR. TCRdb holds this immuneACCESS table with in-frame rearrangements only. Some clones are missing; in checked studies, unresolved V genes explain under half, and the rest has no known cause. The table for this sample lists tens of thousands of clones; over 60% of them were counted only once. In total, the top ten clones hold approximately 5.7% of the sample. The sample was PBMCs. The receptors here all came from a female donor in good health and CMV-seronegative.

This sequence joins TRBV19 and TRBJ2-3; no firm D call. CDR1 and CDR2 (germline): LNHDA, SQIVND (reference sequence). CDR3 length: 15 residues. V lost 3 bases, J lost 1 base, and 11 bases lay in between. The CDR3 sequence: CASSITALGTDTQYF. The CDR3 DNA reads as TGTGCCAGTAGTATCACAGCCTTAGGCACAGATACGCAGTATTTT.

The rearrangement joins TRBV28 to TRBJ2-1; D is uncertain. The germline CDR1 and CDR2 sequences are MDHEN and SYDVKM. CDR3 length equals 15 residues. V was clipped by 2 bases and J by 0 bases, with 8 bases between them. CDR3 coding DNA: TGTGCCAGCAGTTTACGAAGCGCCTCCTACAATGAGCAGTTCTTC. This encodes CASSLRSASYNEQFF.

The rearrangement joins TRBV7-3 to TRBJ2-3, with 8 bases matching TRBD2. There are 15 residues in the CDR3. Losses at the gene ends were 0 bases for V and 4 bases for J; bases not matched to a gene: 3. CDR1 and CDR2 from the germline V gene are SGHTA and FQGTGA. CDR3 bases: TGTGCCAGCAGCTTAACAGGTAGCGGGGCAGATACGCAGTATTTT. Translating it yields CASSLTGSGADTQYF.

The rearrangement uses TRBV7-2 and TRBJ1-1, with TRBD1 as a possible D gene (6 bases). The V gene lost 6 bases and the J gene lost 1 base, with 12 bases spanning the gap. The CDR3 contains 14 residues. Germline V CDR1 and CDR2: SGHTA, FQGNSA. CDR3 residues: CASRPDSQNTEAFF. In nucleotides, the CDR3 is TGTGCCAGCAGGCCGGACAGCCAGAACACTGAAGCTTTCTTT.

The CDR3 DNA reads TGTGCCAGCAGTTCTTATAGCCCTGGGGACAGGACCTCCTACGAGCAGTACTTC. As protein: CASSSYSPGDRTSYEQYF. The rearrangement links TRBV27 to TRBJ2-7; the match to TRBD1 covers 8 bases. The V gene end was trimmed by 4 bases and the J gene end by 0 bases; junction bases not matched to a gene: 14. CDR1 is MNHEY and CDR2 is SMNVEV in the germline V gene (reference sequence). The CDR3 has 18 amino acids.

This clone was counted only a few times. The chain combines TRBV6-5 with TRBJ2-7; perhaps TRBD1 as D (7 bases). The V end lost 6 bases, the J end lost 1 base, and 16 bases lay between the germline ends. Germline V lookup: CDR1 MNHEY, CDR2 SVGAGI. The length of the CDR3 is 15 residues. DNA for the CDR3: TGTGCCAGCAGGGAGGGGGCAGGGTGGTCCTACGAGCAGTACTTC. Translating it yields CASREGAGWSYEQYF.

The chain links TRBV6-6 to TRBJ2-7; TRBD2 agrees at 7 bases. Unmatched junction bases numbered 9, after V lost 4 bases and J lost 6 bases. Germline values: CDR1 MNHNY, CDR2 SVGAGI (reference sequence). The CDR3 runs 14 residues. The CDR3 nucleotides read TGTGCCAGCAGTTCTGGCGGGAGTAAAGGCGAGCAGTACTTC. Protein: CASSSGGSKGEQYF.

This chain's CDR3 is CASSTTGAEETQYF. Written as DNA, the CDR3 is TGTGCCAGCAGCACCACAGGGGCTGAAGAGACCCAGTACTTC. J is TRBJ2-5 and V is TRBV21-1; the table's D call of TRBD1 was not tested on the DNA. TRBV21-1 corresponds to a pseudogene. CDR3 length: 14 residues.

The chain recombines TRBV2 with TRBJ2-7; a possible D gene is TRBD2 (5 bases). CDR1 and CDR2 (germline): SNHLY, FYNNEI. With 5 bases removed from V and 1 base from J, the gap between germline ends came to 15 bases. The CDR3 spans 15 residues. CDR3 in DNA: TGTGCCAGCAGTCCTTCAACGACTAATTCCTACGAGCAGTACTTC. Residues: CASSPSTTNSYEQYF.

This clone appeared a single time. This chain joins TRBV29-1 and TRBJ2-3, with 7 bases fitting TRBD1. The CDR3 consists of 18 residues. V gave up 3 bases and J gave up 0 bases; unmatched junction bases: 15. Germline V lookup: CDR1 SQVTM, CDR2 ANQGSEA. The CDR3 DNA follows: TGCAGCGTTGAGGGATGGGACAGTTTCACCTCTAGCACAGATACGCAGTATTTT. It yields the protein CSVEGWDSFTSSTDTQYF.

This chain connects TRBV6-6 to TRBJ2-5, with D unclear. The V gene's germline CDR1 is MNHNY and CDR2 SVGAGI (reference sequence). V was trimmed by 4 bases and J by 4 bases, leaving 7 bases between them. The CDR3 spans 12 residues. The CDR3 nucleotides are TGTGCCAGCAGTTGGTTGCGAGAGACCCAGTACTTC. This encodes CASSWLRETQYF.

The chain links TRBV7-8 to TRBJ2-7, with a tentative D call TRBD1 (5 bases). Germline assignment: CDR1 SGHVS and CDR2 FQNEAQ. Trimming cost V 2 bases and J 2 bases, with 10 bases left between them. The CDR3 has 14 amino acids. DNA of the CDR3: TGTGCCAGCAGCTTACGGACAATTGCCTACGAGCAGTACTTC. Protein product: CASSLRTIAYEQYF.

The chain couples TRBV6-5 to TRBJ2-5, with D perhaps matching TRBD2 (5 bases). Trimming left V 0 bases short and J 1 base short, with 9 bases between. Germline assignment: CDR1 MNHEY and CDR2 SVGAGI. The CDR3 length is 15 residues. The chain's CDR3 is CASSYSGRSQETQYF. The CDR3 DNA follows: TGTGCCAGCAGTTACTCGGGGAGAAGCCAAGAGACCCAGTACTTC.

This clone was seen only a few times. CDR3 amino acids: CASSASGVGAYEQYF. The CDR3 DNA follows: TGTGCCAGCAGCGCCTCAGGGGTCGGGGCGTACGAGCAGTACTTC. The chain joins TRBV7-9 to TRBJ2-7, with a possible D match to TRBD1 (6 bases). V gave up 5 bases and J gave up 4 bases, with 18 bases separating them. CDR3 length: 15 amino acids. Germline V gives CDR1 SEHNR, CDR2 FQNEAQ (reference sequence).

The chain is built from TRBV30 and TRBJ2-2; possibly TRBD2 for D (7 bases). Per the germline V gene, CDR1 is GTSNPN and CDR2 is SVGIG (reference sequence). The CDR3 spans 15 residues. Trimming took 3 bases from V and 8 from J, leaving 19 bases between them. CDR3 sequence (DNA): TGTGCCTGGAGGGGCGGCGGGGGCGGAGGGGGGGAGCTGTTTTTT. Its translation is CAWRGGGGGGGELFF.

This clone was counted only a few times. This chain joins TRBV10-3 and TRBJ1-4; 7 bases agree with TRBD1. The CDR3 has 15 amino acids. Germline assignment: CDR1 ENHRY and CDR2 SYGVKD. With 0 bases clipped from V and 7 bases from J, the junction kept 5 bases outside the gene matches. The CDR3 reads CAISESLGGGEKLFF. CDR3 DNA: TGTGCCATCAGTGAGTCATTAGGGGGCGGTGAAAAACTGTTTTTT.

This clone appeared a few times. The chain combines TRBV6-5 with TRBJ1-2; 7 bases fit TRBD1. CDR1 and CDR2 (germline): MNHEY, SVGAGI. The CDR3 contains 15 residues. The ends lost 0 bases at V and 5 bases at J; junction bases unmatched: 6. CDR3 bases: TGTGCCAGCAGTTACTCCCGGGACAGCTCATATGGCTACACCTTC. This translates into CASSYSRDSSYGYTF.

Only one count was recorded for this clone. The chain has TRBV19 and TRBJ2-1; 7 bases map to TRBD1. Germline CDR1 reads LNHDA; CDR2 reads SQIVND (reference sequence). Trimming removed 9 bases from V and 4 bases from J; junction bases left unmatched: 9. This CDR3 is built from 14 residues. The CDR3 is CASRWDRSYNEQFF. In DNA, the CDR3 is TGTGCCAGCCGTTGGGACAGATCTTACAATGAGCAGTTCTTC.

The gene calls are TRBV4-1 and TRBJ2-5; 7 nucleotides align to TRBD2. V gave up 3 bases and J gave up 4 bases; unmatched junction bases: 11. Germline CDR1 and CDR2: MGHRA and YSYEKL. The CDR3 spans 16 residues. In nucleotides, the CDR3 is TGCGCCAGCAGCCACCTAGTGACTAGCCCACCAGAGACCCAGTACTTC. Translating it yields CASSHLVTSPPETQYF.

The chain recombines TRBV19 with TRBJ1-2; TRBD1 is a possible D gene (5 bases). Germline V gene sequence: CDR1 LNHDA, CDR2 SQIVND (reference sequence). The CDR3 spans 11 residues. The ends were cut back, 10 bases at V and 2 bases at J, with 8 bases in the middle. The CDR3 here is CATPGNYGYTF. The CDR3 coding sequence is TGTGCCACCCCAGGGAACTATGGCTACACCTTC.

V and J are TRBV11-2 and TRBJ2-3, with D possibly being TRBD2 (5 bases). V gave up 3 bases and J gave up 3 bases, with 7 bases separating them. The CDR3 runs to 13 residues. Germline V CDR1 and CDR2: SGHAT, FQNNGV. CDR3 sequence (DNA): TGTGCCAGCAGCTTCGGGGAAACAGATACGCAGTATTTT. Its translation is CASSFGETDTQYF.

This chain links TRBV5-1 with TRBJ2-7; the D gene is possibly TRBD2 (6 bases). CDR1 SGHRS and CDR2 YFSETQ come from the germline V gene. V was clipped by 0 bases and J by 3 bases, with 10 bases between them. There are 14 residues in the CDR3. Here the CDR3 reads CASSLERASYEQYF. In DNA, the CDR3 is TGCGCCAGCAGCTTGGAGCGGGCCAGCTACGAGCAGTACTTC.

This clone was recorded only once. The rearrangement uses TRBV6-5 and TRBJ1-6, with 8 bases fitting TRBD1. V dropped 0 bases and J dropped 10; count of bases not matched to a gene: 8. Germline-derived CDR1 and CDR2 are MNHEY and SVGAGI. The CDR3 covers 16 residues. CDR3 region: CASSYSITGGQSPLHF. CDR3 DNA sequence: TGTGCCAGCAGTTACTCGATTACAGGGGGACAATCACCCCTCCACTTT.

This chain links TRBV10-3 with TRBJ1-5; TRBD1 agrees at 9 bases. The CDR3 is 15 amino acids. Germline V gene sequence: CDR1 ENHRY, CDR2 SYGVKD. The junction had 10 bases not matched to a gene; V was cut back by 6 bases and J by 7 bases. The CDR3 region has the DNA TGTGCCATCAGAGATACGACAGGGGGGGACCAGCCCCAGCATTTT. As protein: CAIRDTTGGDQPQHF.

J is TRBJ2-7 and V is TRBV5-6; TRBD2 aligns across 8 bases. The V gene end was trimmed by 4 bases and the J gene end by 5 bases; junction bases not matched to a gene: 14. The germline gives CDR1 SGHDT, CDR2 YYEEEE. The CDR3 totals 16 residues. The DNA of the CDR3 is TGTGCCAGCAGCCCGACAGGCCGGGAGGGCCGCAACGAGCAGTACTTC. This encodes CASSPTGREGRNEQYF.

Here the CDR3 reads CASSLGTGDYGYTF. The DNA for the CDR3 is TGTGCCAGCAGCTTGGGGACAGGGGACTATGGCTACACCTTC. This chain links TRBV5-6 with TRBJ1-2, with TRBD1 matching over 9 bases. This CDR3 is built from 14 residues. Germline CDR1 SGHDT, CDR2 YYEEEE. V shed 0 bases and J 3 bases; nucleotides not matched to a gene: 0. The variable domain in full, completed from reference TRBV5-6 and TRBJ1-2, reads DAGVTQSPTHLIKTRGQQVTLRCSPKSGHDTVSWYQQALGQGPQFIFQYYEEEERQRGNFPDRFSGHQFPNYSSELNVNALLLGDSALYLCASSLGTGDYGYTFGSGTRLTVV.

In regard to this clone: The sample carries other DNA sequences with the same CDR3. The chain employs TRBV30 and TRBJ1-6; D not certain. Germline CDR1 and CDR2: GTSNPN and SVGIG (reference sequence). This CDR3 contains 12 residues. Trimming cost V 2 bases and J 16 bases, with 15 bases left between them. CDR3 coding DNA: TGTGCCTGGAGTCGGCGGGCCCCATCGCTCCACTTT. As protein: CAWSRRAPSLHF. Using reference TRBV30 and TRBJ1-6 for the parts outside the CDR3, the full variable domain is SQTIHQWPATLVQPVGSPLSLECTVEGTSNPNLYWYRQAAGRGLQLLFYSVGIGQISSEVPQNLSASRPQDRQFILSSKKLLLSDSGFYLCAWSRRAPSLHFGNGTRLTVT.